The 16 T cell receptor beta chains presented below share a single source sample, sequenced in a study of OX40 agonist ivuxolimab in advanced cancers. Method: immunoSEQ multiplex PCR; TCRdb's copy keeps in-frame clones and lacks some. Here the sample spans 80,000 or so clones, around 83% being singletons. The sample consisted of CD4+ or CD8+ T cells sorted from blood, taken in a trial of the OX40 agonist ivuxolimab. The receptors were gathered from an adult with an advanced solid tumor such as melanoma, head and neck, liver or kidney cancer.

The chain combines TRBV2 with TRBJ1-2; unclear D gene. Trimming stripped 5 bases from V and 2 bases from J, with 15 bases between. The CDR3 runs to 15 residues. In germline, CDR1 is SNHLY, CDR2 FYNNEI. CDR3 nucleotides: TGTGCCAGCAGTCCGTGGACGGGGATAAACTATGGCTACACCTTC. Encoded protein: CASSPWTGINYGYTF.

J is TRBJ1-2 and V is TRBV18, with 7 bases aligning to TRBD1. CDR1 is KGHSH and CDR2 is LQKENI in the germline V gene. V lost 5 bases and J lost 3; bases outside the gene matches: 12. The CDR3 is 16 amino acids. The CDR3 region is CASSMQTGRRDYGYTF. CDR3 coding DNA: TGTGCCAGCTCAATGCAGACAGGGAGGAGGGACTATGGCTACACCTTC. The variable domain in full, completed from reference TRBV18 and TRBJ1-2, reads NAGVMQNPRHLVRRRGQEARLRCSPMKGHSHVYWYRQLPEEGLKFMVYLQKENIIDESGMPKERFSAEFPKEGPSILRIQQVVRGDSAAYFCASSMQTGRRDYGYTFGSGTRLTVV.

The chain uses TRBV19 and TRBJ1-2; TRBD1 aligns across 8 bases. V was pared by 1 base and J by 8 bases, with 12 bases of the junction left unmatched. CDR1 and CDR2 (germline): LNHDA, SQIVND (reference sequence). The CDR3 is 16 residues long. This chain's CDR3 is CASSIGGTGYLGGYTF. The DNA of the CDR3 is TGTGCCAGTAGTATAGGCGGGACAGGATACCTAGGAGGCTACACCTTC. Based on the CDR3 plus reference TRBV19 and TRBJ1-2, the full variable domain is DGGITQSPKYLFRKEGQNVTLSCEQNLNHDAMYWYRQDPGQGLRLIYYSQIVNDFQKGDIAEGYSVSREKKESFPLTVTSAQKNPTAFYLCASSIGGTGYLGGYTFGSGTRLTVV.

This sequence joins TRBV25-1 and TRBJ2-4, with a weak D call TRBD1 (6 bases). Trimming cost V 2 bases and J 2 bases, with 16 bases left between them. Looked up from germline, CDR1 is MGHDK and CDR2 is SYGVNS. The CDR3 consists of 17 residues. The CDR3 DNA follows: TGTGCCAGCAGTGAAGACGCCCCAGGACAGACCAAAAACATTCAGTACTTC. Translation gives CASSEDAPGQTKNIQYF.

This clone appeared once. V usage is TRBV28 and J usage is TRBJ1-1; no clear D. V lost 7 bases, J lost 5 bases, and 23 bases lay in between. Germline CDR1 reads MDHEN; CDR2 reads SYDVKM. The CDR3 loop spans 16 amino acids. This chain's CDR3 is CASNTVPPFRRTEAFF. DNA for the CDR3: TGTGCCAGCAATACCGTACCTCCCTTTCGGAGAACTGAAGCTTTCTTT.

The rearrangement joins TRBV5-4 to TRBJ1-2; D not certain. Germline CDR1 and CDR2: SGHNT and YYREEE (reference sequence). The V end lost 4 bases, the J end lost 5 bases, and 12 bases lay between the germline ends. The CDR3 extends over 13 amino acids. DNA for the CDR3: TGTGCCAGCAGCCTCTCGAGAAGTTATGGCTACACCTTC. It specifies CASSLSRSYGYTF.

This clone was counted between two and nine times. J is TRBJ2-3 and V is TRBV5-1; the match to TRBD2 covers 7 bases. The V segment lost 2 bases and the J segment 3 bases; nucleotides outside the gene matches: 9. Germline CDR1 and CDR2: SGHRS and YFSETQ. This CDR3 has 16 residues. The CDR3 coding sequence is TGCGCCAGCAGCTTAGGATTCGCGGGGGTTACAGATACGCAGTATTTT. Protein sequence: CASSLGFAGVTDTQYF.

The rearrangement links TRBV20-1 to TRBJ1-1; D unresolved. The V gene's germline CDR1 is DFQATT and CDR2 SNEGSKA (reference sequence). The CDR3 spans 11 residues. Trimming shortened V by 2 bases and J by 1 base, and 2 bases separated the two germline ends. CDR3 sequence reads: CSARQNTEAFF. As DNA, the CDR3 is TGCAGTGCTAGACAGAACACTGAAGCTTTCTTT.

CDR3 in DNA: TGCGCCAGCAGCCGTAGGGGAGGTGAAAAACTGTTTTTT. Amino acid sequence: CASSRRGGEKLFF. This chain links TRBV10-1 with TRBJ1-4; possible D gene TRBD1, 5 bases. Germline CDR1 reads WNHNN; CDR2 reads SYGVQD (reference sequence). Trimming left V 6 bases short and J 7 bases short, with 12 bases between. The CDR3 totals 13 residues.

The rearrangement joins TRBV7-9 to TRBJ2-7, with D possibly being TRBD2 (5 bases). V lost 0 bases and J 3 bases, leaving 12 bases between the germline ends. Per the germline V gene, CDR1 is SEHNR and CDR2 is FQNEAQ (reference sequence). The CDR3 runs 15 residues. The DNA for the CDR3 is TGTGCCAGCAGCTTAGCTGGCGGACTGCACTACGAGCAGTACTTC. It encodes CASSLAGGLHYEQYF.

The V call is TRBV6-5, the J call TRBJ2-3; D might be TRBD2 (6 bases). Germline V gene data show CDR1 as MNHEY and CDR2 as SVGAGI. V was cut by 9 bases and J by 8 bases, with 12 bases left in between. The CDR3 extends over 11 amino acids. CDR3 residues: CASSPGGTQYF. The CDR3 nucleotides read TGTGCCAGTTCCCCCGGGGGTACGCAGTATTTT.

This clone has only a few counts. This specimen includes other DNA sequences encoding the same CDR3. V and J are TRBV18 and TRBJ2-1; the match to TRBD2 covers 13 bases. Germline V CDR1 and CDR2: KGHSH, LQKENI. The CDR3 has 15 amino acids. V lost 6 bases, J lost 7 bases, and 6 bases stayed unmatched. For the CDR3, the DNA is TGTGCCAGCTCTCCCGGACTAGCGGGAGCAAATGAGCAGTTCTTC. Amino acids: CASSPGLAGANEQFF.

The rearrangement links TRBV29-1 to TRBJ2-1; D uncertain. Trimming took 7 bases from V and 5 from J, leaving 9 bases between them. Germline V gene data show CDR1 as SQVTM and CDR2 as ANQGSEA. The CDR3 has 11 residues. CDR3 loop: CSGGTNNEQFF. CDR3 bases: TGCAGCGGGGGAACGAACAATGAGCAGTTCTTC.

V is TRBV19 and J is TRBJ2-3; 7 positions agree with TRBD2. Germline trimming cut 7 bases from V and 1 base from J; bases unmatched to any gene: 14. The CDR3 totals 17 residues. From germline, CDR1 is LNHDA and CDR2 SQIVND (reference sequence). The CDR3 region has the DNA TGTGCCAGTACTCTGTCCCCCCTCGCGGGGGGCACAGATACGCAGTATTTT. This encodes CASTLSPLAGGTDTQYF. The full variable domain, with the rest looked up from reference TRBV19 and TRBJ2-3, is DGGITQSPKYLFRKEGQNVTLSCEQNLNHDAMYWYRQDPGQGLRLIYYSQIVNDFQKGDIAEGYSVSREKKESFPLTVTSAQKNPTAFYLCASTLSPLAGGTDTQYFGPGTRLTVL.

The rearrangement uses TRBV7-2 and TRBJ2-7; D may correspond to TRBD1 or TRBD2 (5 bases each). The CDR3 extends over 17 amino acids. The germline V and J ends were trimmed by 2 bases and 1 base, with 18 bases remaining between them. Germline V gene sequence: CDR1 SGHTA, CDR2 FQGNSA. The CDR3 here is CASSLFRTFSGSYEQYF. The CDR3 nucleotides are TGTGCCAGCAGCTTATTCCGGACTTTTTCAGGGTCCTACGAGCAGTACTTC.

The chain recombines TRBV19 with TRBJ1-5, with no clear D. The CDR3 has 15 amino acids. V lost 0 bases to trimming and J lost 7 bases, with 13 bases between them. Germline V gene data show CDR1 as LNHDA and CDR2 as SQIVND (reference sequence). CDR3 in DNA: TGTGCCAGTAGTATAGATCGAACGGGGAGCCAGCCCCAGCATTTT. Its protein product is CASSIDRTGSQPQHF.